A single sample is the source of the 4 T cell receptor beta chains below, sequenced in a study of T cell repertoires in cytomegalovirus infection. Using its own MiXCR run on the reads, TCRdb lists one record per CDR3 protein. This sample has roughly 630,000 distinct CDR3 sequences, with 20% to 25% found just once. Specimen: CD8+ T cells from PBMCs. These receptors were taken from a human donor in good health (CMV status not recorded). Some clones in this sample may be carry-over from other donors' samples.

V and J are TRBV10-3 and TRBJ2-7; D not certain. The CDR3 contains 12 residues. Germline V gene sequence: CDR1 ENHRY, CDR2 SYGVKD. Deletions cut 10 bases from V and 4 bases from J, with 14 bases between. The CDR3 region is CATSPSPYEQYV. The CDR3 region has the DNA TGTGCCACCTCCCCCAGTCCTTACGAGCAGTACGTC.

The gene calls are TRBV6-6 and TRBJ1-2; 10 bases are shared with TRBD1. Germline V gene sequence: CDR1 MNHNY, CDR2 SVGAGI (reference sequence). The junction had 10 bases not matched to a gene; V was cut back by 7 bases and J by 8 bases. The CDR3 is 14 residues long. The CDR3 nucleotides are TGTGCCAGCACCAACGACGACAGGGGGCGAGGCTACACCTTC. It encodes CASTNDDRGRGYTF.

The rearrangement links TRBV6-5 to TRBJ1-4; unclear D gene. Trimming removed 5 bases at V and 6 bases at J, with 16 bases between. Germline CDR1 and CDR2: MNHEY and SVGAGI. The CDR3 loop spans 15 amino acids. The CDR3, as DNA: TGTGCCAGCAGTAAATACGGATCAGTTGATGAAAAACTGTTTTTT. It is translated as CASSKYGSVDEKLFF.

This clonotype was observed a few times. The rearrangement joins TRBV6-6 to TRBJ1-5; D is unresolved. The germline CDR1 and CDR2 sequences are MNHNY and SVGAGI (reference sequence). V lost 1 base and J 5 bases, leaving 15 bases between the germline ends. This CDR3 has 16 amino acids. CDR3 bases: TGTGCCAGCAGTTACTTCGGACGAGAGGGAGATCAGCCCCAGCATTTT. As protein: CASSYFGREGDQPQHF.